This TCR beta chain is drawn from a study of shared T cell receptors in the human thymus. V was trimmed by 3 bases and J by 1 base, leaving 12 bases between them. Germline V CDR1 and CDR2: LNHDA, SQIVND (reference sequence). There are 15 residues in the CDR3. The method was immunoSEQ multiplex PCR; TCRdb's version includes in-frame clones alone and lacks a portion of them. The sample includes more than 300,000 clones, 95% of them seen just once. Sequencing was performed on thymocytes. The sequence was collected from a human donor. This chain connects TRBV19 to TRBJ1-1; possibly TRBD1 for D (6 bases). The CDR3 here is CASSIFRGGNTEAFF. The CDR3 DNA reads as TGTGCCAGTAGTATTTTCAGGGGAGGGAACACTGAAGCTTTCTTT. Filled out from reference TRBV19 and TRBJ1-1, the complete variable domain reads DGGITQSPKYLFRKEGQNVTLSCEQNLNHDAMYWYRQDPGQGLRLIYYSQIVNDFQKGDIAEGYSVSREKKESFPLTVTSAQKNPTAFYLCASSIFRGGNTEAFFGQGTRLTVV.